The 6 T cell receptor beta chains presented below share a single source sample, sequenced in a study of immune evolution from preneoplasia to lung adenocarcinoma. Sequenced by immunoSEQ multiplex PCR; TCRdb stores in-frame clones only, minus some. The table lists approximately 4,300 clones, 70% to 85% of them singletons. Material for sequencing was FFPE adjacent normal lung tissue. The receptors here all came from a person aged 55-85 years with lung adenocarcinoma.

The V gene is TRBV7-8, the J gene TRBJ2-4; 11 nucleotides line up with TRBD2. The CDR3 runs 14 residues. The V gene's germline CDR1 is SGHVS and CDR2 FQNEAQ. V shed 10 bases and J 3 bases; nucleotides not matched to a gene: 5. CDR3 coding DNA: TGTGCCATCGGCGGGACTAGCGGCAAAAACATTCAGTACTTC. Protein: CAIGGTSGKNIQYF.

The gene calls are TRBV15 and TRBJ2-7; no definite D call. The CDR3 has 13 amino acids. Germline V gene lookup returns CDR1 LNHNV and CDR2 YYDKDF (reference sequence). Trimming stripped 1 base from V and 2 bases from J, with 6 bases between. CDR3 sequence: CATSRGVPYEQYF. CDR3 DNA: TGTGCCACCAGCAGAGGTGTTCCCTACGAGCAGTACTTC.

This clone was detected a few times. This chain connects TRBV7-2 to TRBJ2-3; no clear D. V was shortened by 1 base and J by 0 bases, with 11 bases between the two germline ends. In germline, CDR1 is SGHTA, CDR2 FQGNSA. This CDR3 has 16 amino acids. This CDR3 reads CASSLVGPQSTDTQYF. The CDR3 DNA follows: TGTGCCAGCAGCTTAGTGGGTCCCCAGAGCACAGATACGCAGTATTTT.

The chain joins TRBV5-1 to TRBJ2-6; 11 nucleotides align to TRBD2. The CDR3 loop spans 20 amino acids. Germline trimming cut 0 bases from V and 0 bases from J; bases unmatched to any gene: 8. The germline CDR1 and CDR2 sequences are SGHRS and YFSETQ. CDR3 nucleotides: TGCGCCAGCAGCTTGGTGGCGGGGACTAGCGGTTTCTCTGGGGCCAACGTCCTGACTTTC. It translates to CASSLVAGTSGFSGANVLTF.

This clone occurred once. The chain combines TRBV7-9 with TRBJ2-7, with D uncertain. Germline V gene lookup returns CDR1 SEHNR and CDR2 FQNEAQ (reference sequence). The CDR3 consists of 13 residues. Trimming stripped 5 bases from V and 2 bases from J, with 10 bases between. As DNA, the CDR3 is TGTGCCAGCAGCCCCGCCTCCCCCTACGAGCAGTACTTC. It is translated as CASSPASPYEQYF.

This clone was seen only a few times. For the CDR3, the DNA is TGCAGCGTTGAAGTCGTGGAGGGCACTGAAGCTTTCTTT. Protein product: CSVEVVEGTEAFF. The chain couples TRBV29-1 to TRBJ1-1; D gene uncertain. Germline V gives CDR1 SQVTM, CDR2 ANQGSEA. The CDR3 has 13 amino acids. Trimming left V 1 base short and J 4 bases short, with 10 bases between.